Shown below are 30 T cell receptor beta chains from a single sample sequenced in a study of blood T cell repertoires in COVID-19. The assay was immunoSEQ multiplex PCR, and TCRdb's table has in-frame clones only and misses some. The sample holds about 280,000 clones, more than 85% seen once. Material: PBMCs or T cells enriched from blood (not recorded which). The receptors were sampled from a man between 35 and 55 years old who had been exposed to COVID-19.

This clone has a single count. The chain couples TRBV7-9 to TRBJ2-3; no definite D call. CDR3 length equals 14 residues. V was pared by 1 base and J by 6 bases, with 11 bases between. The germline V gene encodes CDR1 SEHNR and CDR2 FQNEAQ (reference sequence). CDR3 amino acids: CASSLEQLADTQYF. The CDR3 DNA is TGTGCCAGCAGCTTAGAACAGCTCGCGGATACGCAGTATTTT.

CDR3 bases: TGTGCCAGCAGCACACGGGGGGGGAACACTGAAGCTTTCTTT. Protein: CASSTRGGNTEAFF. The chain is built from TRBV7-2 and TRBJ1-1, with a tentative D call TRBD1 (5 bases). Between the trimmed V and J ends, which lost 5 bases and 1 base, there was a span of 11 bases. The CDR3 totals 14 residues. Germline loops: CDR1 SGHTA, CDR2 FQGNSA. Based on the CDR3 plus reference TRBV7-2 and TRBJ1-1, the full variable domain is GAGVSQSPSNKVTEKGKDVELRCDPISGHTALYWYRQSLGQGLEFLIYFQGNSAPDKSGLPSDRFSAERTGGSVSTLTIQRTQQEDSAVYLCASSTRGGNTEAFFGQGTRLTVV.

The rearrangement links TRBV5-1 to TRBJ2-5, with 8 bases fitting TRBD2. The length of the CDR3 is 16 residues. Germline assignment: CDR1 SGHRS and CDR2 YFSETQ. With 7 bases clipped from V and 4 bases from J, the junction kept 15 bases outside the gene matches. CDR3 residues: CASSPWTSISGETQYF. As DNA, the CDR3 is TGCGCCAGCTCCCCGTGGACTAGCATTTCCGGAGAGACCCAGTACTTC.

The CDR3 sequence is CASSRTGYLEPQHF. CDR3 bases: TGTGCCAGCAGCCGAACAGGGTATTTGGAGCCCCAGCATTTT. V usage is TRBV21-1 and J usage is TRBJ1-5; TRBD1 is taken as the D call from the table, unchecked against the DNA. TRBV21-1 is labeled a pseudogene. CDR3 length: 14 residues.

This chain connects TRBV4-1 to TRBJ2-1; tentatively, D is TRBD2 (7 bases). Trimming took off 1 base at V and 10 bases at J, with 17 bases between the two ends. CDR1 and CDR2 from the germline V gene are MGHRA and YSYEKL. This CDR3 is 15 amino acids long. The CDR3 bases are TGCGCCAGCAGCCAAGTTAGGGGGGGAAGGGACGAGCAGTTCTTC. Its protein product is CASSQVRGGRDEQFF.

The chain joins TRBV28 to TRBJ2-2; 11 nucleotides line up with TRBD2. There are 22 residues in the CDR3. Germline V gene sequence: CDR1 MDHEN, CDR2 SYDVKM. V lost 3 bases to trimming and J lost 1 base; unmatched junction nucleotides: 19. Written as DNA, the CDR3 is TGTGCCAGCAGTTTGTACGGGCGTTGGTTTGTAGCGGGAGGGATGAACACCGGGGAGCTGTTTTTT. The encoded protein is CASSLYGRWFVAGGMNTGELFF.

This chain uses TRBV4-2 with TRBJ2-7; 10 nucleotides agree with TRBD1. From germline, CDR1 is LGHNA and CDR2 YNFKEQ. The junction had 4 bases not matched to a gene; V was cut back by 0 bases and J by 5 bases. CDR3 length: 15 amino acids. CDR3 DNA sequence: TGTGCCAGCAGCCAAGACCGGACAGGGGGGGACGAGCAGTACTTC. It codes for CASSQDRTGGDEQYF.

The V gene is TRBV10-3, the J gene TRBJ1-2; 8 bases fit TRBD1. Germline V gene lookup returns CDR1 ENHRY and CDR2 SYGVKD. V was clipped by 6 bases and J by 6 bases; unmatched bases: 6. This CDR3 is built from 13 residues. CDR3 DNA sequence: TGTGCCATCAGCATCCCGACAGGGGATGGCTACACCTTC. This translates into CAISIPTGDGYTF.

J is TRBJ2-3 and V is TRBV19; the match to TRBD1 covers 7 bases. The CDR3 extends over 15 amino acids. The junction had 9 bases not matched to a gene; V was cut back by 8 bases and J by 1 base. The germline CDR1 and CDR2 sequences are LNHDA and SQIVND (reference sequence). CDR3 DNA sequence: TGTGCCAGTGACCTAAGTGGACAGGGCACAGATACGCAGTATTTT. Its translation is CASDLSGQGTDTQYF.

The chain combines TRBV3-1 (or the pseudogene TRBV3-2) with TRBJ1-5, with D perhaps matching TRBD1 (5 bases). The V gene lost 1 base and the J gene lost 6 bases, with 10 bases spanning the gap. This CDR3 has 14 residues. CDR1 is LGHDT and CDR2 is YNNKEL in the germline V gene (reference sequence). The chain's CDR3 is CASSQAGISQPQHF. CDR3 DNA: TGTGCCAGCAGCCAAGCAGGGATCAGTCAGCCCCAGCATTTT.

The chain links TRBV30 to TRBJ2-1; a weak D match, TRBD2 (5 bases). V lost 2 bases and J lost 7, with 12 bases in between. This CDR3 region has 13 residues. Per germline, CDR1 GTSNPN and CDR2 SVGIG (reference sequence). Here the CDR3 DNA reads TGTGCCTGGAGTCCGCGGGTCCAGAATGAGCAGTTCTTC. Protein product: CAWSPRVQNEQFF.

The chain combines TRBV30 with TRBJ1-3; D gene uncertain. The V end lost 2 bases, the J end lost 2 bases, and 13 bases lay between the germline ends. The CDR3 consists of 15 residues. The germline V gene has CDR1 GTSNPN and CDR2 SVGIG (reference sequence). The CDR3 loop is CAWSSVGRTGNTIYF. The DNA for the CDR3 is TGTGCCTGGAGTTCGGTAGGCAGGACTGGAAACACCATATATTTT.

The chain is built from TRBV25-1 and TRBJ1-1; D is uncertain. CDR1 is MGHDK and CDR2 is SYGVNS in the germline V gene. The CDR3 runs to 13 residues. V was clipped by 5 bases and J by 0 bases, with 7 bases between them. The CDR3 sequence: CASSTALNTEAFF. CDR3 nucleotides: TGTGCCAGCAGTACAGCCTTGAACACTGAAGCTTTCTTT.

This chain connects TRBV28 to TRBJ1-4, with 9 bases lining up with TRBD1. Germline V lookup: CDR1 MDHEN, CDR2 SYDVKM. The CDR3 spans 16 residues. The junction had 10 bases not matched to a gene; V was cut back by 6 bases and J by 5 bases. The CDR3 coding sequence is TGTGCCAGCAGCCCTTTGGGAGGGACAGGGAATGAAAAACTGTTTTTT. It yields the protein CASSPLGGTGNEKLFF. The whole variable domain, filled in from reference TRBV28 and TRBJ1-4, reads DVKVTQSSRYLVKRTGEKVFLECVQDMDHENMFWYRQDPGLGLRLIYFSYDVKMKEKGDIPEGYSVSREKKERFSLILESASTNQTSMYLCASSPLGGTGNEKLFFGSGTQLSVL.

The J gene is TRBJ2-1, the V gene TRBV7-3; 7 nucleotides align to TRBD2. CDR3 size: 16 residues. CDR1 SGHTA and CDR2 FQGTGA come from the germline V gene. V trimming: 8 bases; J trimming: 0 bases; junction bases outside the gene matches: 10. CDR3 in DNA: TGTGCCAGCGGACGTACTAGCGATAGCTCCTACAATGAGCAGTTCTTC. Translated: CASGRTSDSSYNEQFF.

The CDR3 DNA sequence: TGTGCCAGTAGTTTTCCTAGGGGGACAGGGGGCTCTGGGGCCAACGTCCTGACTTTC. Translating gives CASSFPRGTGGSGANVLTF. The chain has TRBV19 and TRBJ2-6, with TRBD1 matching over 11 bases. Looked up from germline, CDR1 is LNHDA and CDR2 is SQIVND (reference sequence). The CDR3 length is 19 residues. J lost 0 bases, V lost 5 bases, and 9 bases had no gene match.

The V gene is TRBV19, the J gene TRBJ1-5, with TRBD1 matching 9 bases. Trimming removed 5 bases from V and 4 bases from J; junction bases left unmatched: 12. The CDR3 sequence is 17 residues long. Germline loops: CDR1 LNHDA, CDR2 SQIVND (reference sequence). The CDR3 region is CASSRMDRGGLNQPQHF. CDR3 bases: TGTGCCAGTAGTCGGATGGACAGGGGCGGATTAAATCAGCCCCAGCATTTT.

This rearrangement joins TRBV7-9 to TRBJ2-1; 14 positions agree with TRBD2. CDR1 SEHNR and CDR2 FQNEAQ come from the germline V gene (reference sequence). This CDR3 has 18 amino acids. The trim removed 4 bases at V and 5 bases at J, leaving 10 bases unmatched. The CDR3 nucleotides are TGTGCCAGCAGCTCGAGACTAGCGGGAGGGCCTAGCCACAATGAGCAGTTCTTC. This codes for CASSSRLAGGPSHNEQFF.

This clone is a singleton in its sample. V gene TRBV5-5 combines with J gene TRBJ1-1; no reliable D call. Germline-derived CDR1 and CDR2 are SGHKS and YYEKEE (reference sequence). The CDR3 runs 14 residues. Trimming took off 0 bases at V and 1 base at J, with 7 bases between the two ends. The CDR3 DNA reads TGTGCCAGCAGCTTGGGATCCGGGAACACTGAAGCTTTCTTT. Its translation: CASSLGSGNTEAFF.

This chain joins TRBV4-2 and TRBJ2-5; 16 bases are a match to TRBD2. This CDR3 has 20 residues. The V and J ends lost 3 bases and 2 bases, in that order; junction bases with no gene match: 12. Germline V gene data show CDR1 as LGHNA and CDR2 as YNFKEQ. The CDR3 bases are TGTGCCAGCAGCCAGGAATCGGGACTAGCGGGGGGGGGTCTTCAAGAGACCCAGTACTTC. It specifies CASSQESGLAGGGLQETQYF.

The J gene is TRBJ2-5, the V gene TRBV27; TRBD2 matches at 14 bases. Per germline, CDR1 MNHEY and CDR2 SMNVEV (reference sequence). The CDR3 is 18 residues long. With 5 bases clipped from V and 5 bases from J, the junction kept 13 bases outside the gene matches. CDR3 bases: TGTGCCAGCAGTCAGATCCCGGGACTAGCGGGAGTAGGGGAGACCCAGTACTTC. It yields the protein CASSQIPGLAGVGETQYF.

The V and J genes are TRBV6-5 and TRBJ1-1, with a weak D call TRBD1 (5 bases). V was shortened by 2 bases and J by 3 bases, with 16 bases between the two germline ends. Germline CDR1 reads MNHEY; CDR2 reads SVGAGI. CDR3 length equals 16 residues. In DNA form, the CDR3 reads TGTGCCAGCAGTTACGGACCTCAGGGTGTGTACACTGAAGCTTTCTTT. It codes for CASSYGPQGVYTEAFF.

V gene TRBV7-9 combines with J gene TRBJ1-1; weak D call: TRBD1 (5 bases). The CDR3 has 14 amino acids. The germline V gene has CDR1 SEHNR and CDR2 FQNEAQ (reference sequence). With 6 bases removed from V and 6 bases from J, the gap between germline ends came to 17 bases. In nucleotides, the CDR3 is TGTGCCAGCAGACCTCAGGGTGGTAGTGCTGAAGCTTTCTTT. This sequence encodes CASRPQGGSAEAFF.

The chain recombines TRBV19 with TRBJ1-5, with D uncertain. The CDR3 length is 14 residues. CDR1 is LNHDA, CDR2 SQIVND, per germline (reference sequence). Trimming removed 6 bases at V and 3 bases at J, with 12 bases between. The CDR3, as DNA: TGTGCCAGTAGCGCGGGGAGACCCAATCAGCCCCAGCATTTT. Protein sequence: CASSAGRPNQPQHF.

The CDR3 DNA reads TGTGCCAGCAGAGCCGGGACAGGGTCCGATCAGCCCCAGCATTTT. It specifies CASRAGTGSDQPQHF. The chain employs TRBV28 and TRBJ1-5; 9 nucleotides align to TRBD1. The CDR3 runs 15 residues. In germline, CDR1 is MDHEN, CDR2 SYDVKM. The ends lost 6 bases at V and 5 bases at J; junction bases unmatched: 8.

V is TRBV6-2 or TRBV6-3 and J is TRBJ1-2, with a weak D call TRBD1 (5 bases). Germline values: CDR1 MNHEY, CDR2 SVGEGT. CDR3 length: 15 amino acids. V was shortened by 4 bases and J by 4 bases, with 16 bases between the two germline ends. The CDR3 loop reads CASSSRPGRIYGYTF. The CDR3 region has the DNA TGTGCCAGCAGTTCTCGCCCAGGGCGGATCTATGGCTACACCTTC.

This clone was detected a few times. The V gene is TRBV7-6, the J gene TRBJ1-5; the match to TRBD1 covers 10 bases. The V gene's germline CDR1 is SGHVS and CDR2 FNYEAQ. The length of the CDR3 is 15 residues. The J segment lost 6 bases and the V segment lost 5 bases, leaving 7 bases of the junction unmatched. The CDR3 DNA follows: TGTGCCAGCAGCCCATCGACAGGGGGCTTTCAGCCCCAGCATTTT. Amino acids: CASSPSTGGFQPQHF.

The chain has TRBV5-1 and TRBJ1-4, with D possibly being TRBD1 (6 bases). V lost 4 bases and J 5 bases, leaving 18 bases between the germline ends. Germline values: CDR1 SGHRS, CDR2 YFSETQ. The CDR3 has 16 amino acids. For the CDR3, the DNA is TGCGCCAGCAGCCGAAAAACTGGACAGCGAAATGAAAAACTGTTTTTT. As protein: CASSRKTGQRNEKLFF.

The CDR3: CAISEAGGNEKLFF. The CDR3 nucleotides are TGTGCCATCAGTGAGGCAGGGGGCAATGAAAAACTGTTTTTT. The chain is built from TRBV10-3 and TRBJ1-4; 8 bases map to TRBD1. The CDR3 length is 14 residues. The V gene end was trimmed by 2 bases and the J gene end by 5 bases; junction bases not matched to a gene: 1. Germline assignment: CDR1 ENHRY and CDR2 SYGVKD.

This chain joins TRBV11-3 and TRBJ1-3; no reliable D call. The germline V gene encodes CDR1 SGHNT and CDR2 YENEEA. The CDR3 covers 13 residues. V gave up 6 bases and J gave up 0 bases, with 6 bases separating them. CDR3: CASRQDSGNTIYF. CDR3 coding DNA: TGTGCCAGCAGACAAGACTCTGGAAACACCATATATTTT.